This T cell receptor (beta chain) derives from a study of OX40 agonist ivuxolimab in advanced cancers. Study overall: Past anti-PD-1, anti-PD-L1 or anti-CTLA-4 therapy was accepted, and 40% had received some.

The table came from immunoSEQ multiplex PCR; TCRdb's copy has only in-frame clones and leaves some out. The table includes approximately 70,000 clones, approximately 90% detected once. Per the germline V gene, CDR1 is SEHNR and CDR2 is FQNEAQ (reference sequence). V dropped 4 bases and J dropped 1 base, with 13 bases sitting between them. CDR3 size: 15 residues. The V gene is TRBV7-9, the J gene TRBJ1-1, with D perhaps matching TRBD1 (5 bases). The clonotype comes from an adult with an advanced solid tumor such as melanoma, head and neck, liver or kidney cancer. This specimen consisted of CD4+ or CD8+ T cells sorted from blood, obtained in a trial of the OX40 agonist ivuxolimab. The CDR3 spells CASSWGSARNTEAFF. CDR3 DNA: TGTGCCAGCAGCTGGGGGTCCGCTCGGAACACTGAAGCTTTCTTT.